This T cell receptor beta chain was obtained from a study of shared clonotypes between healthy human individuals. General observations from the study: Genetic and exposure-history diversity was limited by the small donor number. Generally, naive subsets came out with larger estimated richness than memory subsets.

A remark on this clone: Its cognate antigen is unknown.

Libraries were prepared by immunoSEQ multiplex PCR; TCRdb keeps only in-frame clonotypes and omits some of them. This sample yields about 700,000 clones, of which less than 85% are seen a single time; about 1.8% belongs to the top ten. This CDR3 contains 15 residues. The germline gives CDR1 ENHRY, CDR2 SYGVKD. J is TRBJ2-5 and V is TRBV10-3; a possible D gene is TRBD2 (5 bases). The better agreement between TRBJ2-7 and the DNA end casts doubt on the J call. The source of this sequence is a woman in her 30s in good health. The sequenced material came from memory CD4+ T cells sorted from blood. Subset specified: CD45RA-negative fraction. The CDR3 sequence: CAISESTSGKYEQYF. DNA for the CDR3: TGTGCCATCAGTGAGTCAACTAGTGGGAAATACGAGCAGTACTTC.